A selection of T cell receptor beta chains follows, all from one sample in a study of T cells after yellow fever vaccination. TCRdb fed the 5' RACE reads into MiXCR, producing one record per CDR3 protein. The table records hundreds of thousands of distinct CDR3 sequences, 8.5% to 10% of them present only once. The specimen comprised PBMCs, sampled on the day of the first yellow fever vaccination. The receptor source for this set is a man aged 18 to 29 who received the YFV17D yellow fever vaccine. Each CDR3 is given with its conserved first and last residue. Fields, in order: V gene, CDR3 length, J gene, CDR3 protein.

>TRBV12-3/TRBV12-4|14|TRBJ2-7
CASRSSGGRYEQYF
>TRBV5-1|14|TRBJ2-3
CASSFIGRTDTQYF
>TRBV5-6|15|TRBJ2-5
CASSLDGGLRKTQYF
>TRBV9|15|TRBJ2-1
CASSRLAGGLDEQFF
>TRBV29-1|14|TRBJ2-3
CSVARDKAFDTQYF
>TRBV15|14|TRBJ2-7
CATSPGRRAYEQYF
>TRBV30|16|TRBJ2-5
CACSVGGGLYQETQYF
>TRBV6-2/TRBV6-3|14|TRBJ2-7
CASSYQDGSYEQYF
>TRBV20-1|15|TRBJ1-5
CSAREVGDWNQPQHF
>TRBV2|11|TRBJ1-1
CASTPGLEAFF
>TRBV27|13|TRBJ2-1
CASSFVIGNEQFF
>TRBV7-3|15|TRBJ1-6
CASSLSGGLNSPLHF
>TRBV29-1|12|TRBJ2-3
CSVGQQTDTQYF
>TRBV5-1|17|TRBJ2-3
CASSPAIWGGLADTQYF
>TRBV12-3/TRBV12-4|13|TRBJ2-5
CASSWTGEETQYF
>TRBV6-5|14|TRBJ2-2
CASSYLGFTGELFF
>TRBV29-1|15|TRBJ1-2
CSVTLVDRWNYGYTF
>TRBV28|15|TRBJ2-2
CASTLGGANTGELFF
>TRBV11-2|18|TRBJ2-5
CASSPGHRRDRGYETQYF
>TRBV14|18|TRBJ1-6
CASSQDRGLSSYNSPLHF
>TRBV29-1|14|TRBJ1-6
CSVAIEGVGSPLHF
>TRBV29-1|11|TRBJ1-2
CSALSIYGYTF
>TRBV11-2|16|TRBJ2-1
CASSSRLAGGHDEQFF
>TRBV28|13|TRBJ1-5
CASRGTGKLPQHF
>TRBV5-1|16|TRBJ2-7
CASSSRTSGDSYEQYF
>TRBV7-2|15|TRBJ1-3
CASSLAPLTGNTIYF